A selection of T cell receptor beta chains follows, all from one sample in a study of T-cell reconstitution after alpha-beta-depleted transplantation in children. TCRdb used MiXCR to reprocess the PCR reads, holding one entry per CDR3 protein. The table shows 90,000 to 130,000 distinct CDR3 sequences, with over 9% occurring only once. The source was PBMCs, collected before TCRalphabeta/CD19-depleted stem cell transplant. The receptors come from a boy younger than 10 with acute lymphoblastic leukemia, due to receive a stem cell transplant. The CDR3 runs from the conserved cysteine through the conserved F or W. A D gene is named only where the DNA matches it firmly. A clone size is listed for some rows: how often the clone was seen (once, few, many), or a class if it is expanded.

CDR3 protein	CDR3 DNA	clone size	J gene	V gene	D gene
CSVRFSEQYF	TGCAGCGTTCGATTCTCCGAGCAGTACTTC	few	TRBJ2-7	TRBV29-1	NA
CASSWGSLAQGVYEQYF	TGTGCCAGCAGCTGGGGTTCGCTAGCGCAAGGGGTGTACGAGCAGTACTTC	few	TRBJ2-7	TRBV7-9	NA
CATSDPPQDRRPGNTIYF	TGTGCCACCAGTGACCCTCCCCAGGACAGGAGACCTGGAAACACCATATATTTT	few	TRBJ1-3	TRBV24-1	TRBD1
CASSLDPPGTSGGSTDTQYF	TGCGCCAGCAGCTTGGACCCTCCTGGGACTAGCGGGGGCAGCACAGATACGCAGTATTTT	many	TRBJ2-3	TRBV5-1	TRBD2
CASSLAKAGGSYNEQFF	TGTGCCAGCAGCTTAGCGAAGGCGGGAGGCTCCTACAATGAGCAGTTCTTC	NA	TRBJ2-1	TRBV7-9	TRBD2
CASSEQDSPLHF	TGTGCCAGCAGTGAACAAGATTCACCCCTCCACTTT	few	TRBJ1-6	TRBV2	NA
CASSETWGQAETQYF	TGCGCCAGCAGTGAGACATGGGGGCAAGCAGAGACCCAGTACTTC	many	TRBJ2-5	TRBV10-2	NA
CATQDSGTHEQYF	TGTGCCACCCAGGATAGCGGGACCCACGAGCAGTACTTC	NA	TRBJ2-7	TRBV6-6	TRBD2
CASSRGLAGGEQYF	TGTGCCAGCAGCCGAGGACTAGCGGGAGGCGAGCAGTACTTC	many	TRBJ2-7	TRBV11-2	TRBD2
CASSYSTSLARGYTF	TGTGCCAGCAGTTACTCGACTTCCCTAGCGCGTGGCTACACCTTC	many	TRBJ1-2	TRBV6-5	NA
CASSSGGTDFSGNTIYF	TGCGCCAGCAGCTCCGGTGGCACGGACTTTTCTGGAAACACCATATATTTT	NA	TRBJ1-3	TRBV5-1	NA
CASSLKGGEKLFF	TGTGCCAGCAGCTTAAAGGGGGGAGAAAAACTGTTTTTT	NA	TRBJ1-4	TRBV7-3	NA
CSAEGLAGSYEQYF	TGCAGTGCCGAGGGACTAGCGGGCTCCTACGAGCAGTACTTC	few	TRBJ2-7	TRBV20-1	TRBD2
CASTSPAGAGEAFF	TGTGCCAGCACTAGCCCCGCGGGGGCCGGTGAAGCTTTCTTT	many	TRBJ1-1	TRBV6-5	NA
CSARGRLTTYEQYF	TGCAGTGCTAGAGGCAGACTTACCACCTACGAGCAGTACTTC	many	TRBJ2-7	TRBV20-1	NA
CASKLVVSETQYF	TGTGCCAGCAAGTTGGTGGTATCGGAGACCCAGTACTTC	few	TRBJ2-5	TRBV12-3/TRBV12-4	NA
CASSLSRGRRVEQFF	TGTGCCAGCAGCTTATCTCGCGGGAGGCGGGTTGAGCAGTTCTTC	few	TRBJ2-1	TRBV5-8	TRBD2
CASSPGTSGSIRTQYF	TGTGCCAGCTCACCAGGGACTAGCGGGAGTATTCGTACGCAGTATTTT	few	TRBJ2-3	TRBV18	TRBD2
CASSSLAGWNTGELFF	TGCGCCAGCAGCTCGCTAGCGGGATGGAACACCGGGGAGCTGTTTTTT	many	TRBJ2-2	TRBV5-1	TRBD2
CASSPRGADGYTF	TGTGCCAGCTCACCACGGGGGGCGGATGGCTACACCTTC	few	TRBJ1-2	TRBV18	NA
CASSPGGQPLNRGAFF	TGTGCCAGCAGCCCTGGCGGACAGCCCCTGAACAGGGGAGCTTTCTTT	few	TRBJ1-1	TRBV28	TRBD1
CASSPGSYNEQFF	TGCGCCAGCAGCCCAGGCTCCTACAATGAGCAGTTCTTC	many	TRBJ2-1	TRBV5-1	NA
CSVPLAGSREQYF	TGCAGCGTTCCCCTGGCGGGGTCACGGGAGCAGTACTTC	NA	TRBJ2-7	TRBV29-1	NA
CATSASSTGELFF	TGTGCCACCAGTGCCTCTAGCACCGGGGAGCTGTTTTTT	many	TRBJ2-2	TRBV24-1	NA
CASRTGNEQYF	TGTGCCAGCCGCACGGGGAACGAGCAGTACTTC	NA	TRBJ2-7	TRBV18	NA
CSAMGAGPEKLFF	TGCAGTGCTATGGGGGCAGGGCCAGAAAAACTGTTTTTT	NA	TRBJ1-4	TRBV20-1	NA
CASSPNRGRQPQHF	TGTGCCAGCAGCCCCAACAGGGGAAGACAGCCCCAGCATTTT	many	TRBJ1-5	TRBV7-2	TRBD1
CASTQTGEGIVEPQYF	TGTGCCAGCACCCAAACAGGGGAGGGAATCGTCGAGCCCCAGTACTTC	NA	TRBJ2-5	TRBV27	NA
CASSQEIIAYEQYF	TGCGCCAGCAGCCAAGAGATAATCGCCTACGAGCAGTACTTC	many	TRBJ2-7	TRBV4-1	NA
CASSLAGTGVRYEQYF	TGTGCCAGCAGTTTAGCCGGGACAGGGGTTAGGTACGAGCAGTACTTC	NA	TRBJ2-7	TRBV12-3/TRBV12-4	TRBD1
CASSERRGEYNSPLHF	TGTGCCAGCAGTGAACGGCGCGGGGAGTATAATTCACCCCTCCACTTT	few	TRBJ1-6	TRBV2	NA
CASSPDEVLEPQHF	TGTGCCAGCAGCCCGGACGAGGTGCTGGAGCCCCAGCATTTT	few	TRBJ1-5	TRBV5-8	NA
CSVKTGVKNYGYTF	TGCAGCGTTAAGACAGGTGTTAAGAACTATGGCTACACCTTC	many	TRBJ1-2	TRBV29-1	NA
CASSKITDTQYF	TGTGCCAGCAGTAAAATCACAGATACGCAGTATTTT	few	TRBJ2-3	TRBV6-2/TRBV6-3	NA
CASSLLSGLYQYF	TGTGCCAGCAGCCTCCTTAGCGGCCTGTATCAGTACTTC	few	TRBJ2-4	TRBV12-3/TRBV12-4	NA
CASSFLQGAAFF	TGTGCCAGCAGTTTCCTCCAGGGGGCAGCTTTCTTT	many	TRBJ1-1	TRBV27	TRBD1
CASSPRGLGGYEQYF	TGTGCCAGCAGCCCCAGGGGACTAGGCGGCTACGAGCAGTACTTC	few	TRBJ2-7	TRBV7-9	TRBD2
CASSQGAYGYTF	TGTGCCAGCAGCCAAGGAGCGTATGGCTACACCTTC	many	TRBJ1-2	TRBV14	NA
CASSRQIAGGTEAFF	TGCGCCAGCAGCAGACAAATAGCAGGGGGCACTGAAGCTTTCTTT	many	TRBJ1-1	TRBV5-1	TRBD1
CASSLAGPNTEAFF	TGTGCCAGCAGCTTAGCTGGCCCGAACACTGAAGCTTTCTTT	NA	TRBJ1-1	TRBV7-3	NA
CASKGRSYEQYF	TGTGCCAGCAAAGGGAGGTCCTACGAGCAGTACTTC	few	TRBJ2-7	TRBV28	NA
CSARRDLSTDTQYF	TGCAGTGCGCGGCGGGACCTTTCCACAGATACGCAGTATTTT	many	TRBJ2-3	TRBV20-1	NA
CASSSGQPNNEQFF	TGTGCCAGCAGCTCGGGACAGCCTAACAATGAGCAGTTCTTC	NA	TRBJ2-1	TRBV11-2	TRBD1
CASRQRPGLAGGGYNEQFF	TGCGCCAGCAGACAGCGACCGGGACTAGCGGGAGGGGGATACAATGAGCAGTTCTTC	many	TRBJ2-1	TRBV5-1	TRBD2
CASSLGVSGNTIYF	TGTGCCAGCAGCTTAGGGGTCTCTGGAAACACCATATATTTT	few	TRBJ1-3	TRBV11-2	NA